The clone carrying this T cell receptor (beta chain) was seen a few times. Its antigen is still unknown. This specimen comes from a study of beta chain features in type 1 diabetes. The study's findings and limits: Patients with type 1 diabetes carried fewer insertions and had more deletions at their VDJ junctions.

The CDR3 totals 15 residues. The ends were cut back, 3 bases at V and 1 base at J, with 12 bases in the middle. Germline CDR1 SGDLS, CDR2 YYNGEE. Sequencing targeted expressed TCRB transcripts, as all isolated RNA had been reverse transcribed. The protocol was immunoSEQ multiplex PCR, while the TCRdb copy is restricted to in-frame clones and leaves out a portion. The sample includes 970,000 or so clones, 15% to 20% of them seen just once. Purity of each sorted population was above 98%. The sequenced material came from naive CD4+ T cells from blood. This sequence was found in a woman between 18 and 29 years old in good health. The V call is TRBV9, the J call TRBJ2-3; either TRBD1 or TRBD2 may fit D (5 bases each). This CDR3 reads CASSAYLGGTDTQYF. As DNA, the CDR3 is TGTGCCAGCAGCGCCTACTTGGGGGGCACAGATACGCAGTATTTT.